One TCR beta chain is described in this entry. This clone has ten or more counts. Its antigen specificity is not known. Per-base quality was not reported, and no clone a single base away is much larger than it. The data were taken from a study of blood T cell repertoires in COVID-19 (dated by TCRdb to the early 2020s). Concerning the study at large: Collaborator samples came from the United States, Italy and Spain and covered acute and convalescent phases of COVID-19. The samples were drawn from the first 160 participants of the ongoing ImmuneRACE study and from 950 to 1,500 subjects provided by 6 global collaborators. The prospective study material was composed of cDNA or gDNA derived from T cells, B-cell-depleted T cells, or PBMCs. The repertoires were released in a freely available public database intended as a resource for research on the immune response to SARS-CoV-2. HLA class I and class II types, where available, came from metadata supplied by the sample provider rather than from assay-based typing. Subjects who had been exposed to COVID-19, were actively infected with it, or had recovered from it provided the deeply sampled blood TCRbeta repertoires that made up the dataset. Nearly every sample came with metadata listing a de-identified subject ID, COVID-19 status, age in years and sex. General study outcomes and caveats: The amount of clinical and demographic metadata varied by source and participant and was provided uncurated.

TCRbeta CDR3 regions were amplified from genomic DNA by means of the immunoSEQ Assay, a bias-controlled multiplex PCR. The authors processed their data as follows. Within the assay, amplification of reference gene primers was used to estimate how many nucleated cells each sample contained. Sequence reads were collapsed and filtered to measure the absolute abundance of every unique TCRbeta CDR3 rearrangement. For each sample, productive Simpson clonality was calculated as the square root of Simpson's diversity index over productive rearrangements. TCRdb's version of the immuneACCESS table is confined to in-frame rearrangements and falls short of the full clone set. An unresolved V gene accounts for under half of the shortfall where checked; the remainder is of unknown origin. V, J and clone size reflect that table, while D and trimming were determined from the DNA. This sample is represented by more than 120,000 clones; around 86% of them were singletons. Of the sample, around 38% is held by the ten largest clones.

Another Seattle source contributed samples from volunteer blood donors who had recovered from COVID-19. Collaborating institutions collected whole blood in K2EDTA tubes following their own protocols. For TCRbeta analysis, collaborators shipped samples in one of three forms: frozen whole blood, isolated PBMCs, or DNA extracted from either of those sample types. The CDR3 measures 13 amino acids from cysteine to phenylalanine. CDR3 DNA is the only sequence kept; it has 39 bases, read in frame from the first base. The germline V gene encodes CDR1 LNHNV and CDR2 YYDKDF (reference sequence). V loses 4 bases, J loses 2 bases, and the germline ends lie 8 bases apart.

The sequence links TRBV15 to TRBJ1-1; possibly the D gene is TRBD1, per 5 matching bases. The sample comprised peripheral blood. The TCR sequence derives from a man aged 50-60 years who had recovered from COVID-19. The nucleotide sequence reads as follows: TGTGCCACCAGCAAGACAGCTAACACTGAAGCTTTCTTT. Its protein product is CATSKTANTEAFF. The full variable domain, completed from the reference TRBV15 and TRBJ1-1 proteins outside the CDR3, reads DAMVIQNPRYQVTQFGKPVTLSCSQTLNHNVMYWYQQKSSQAPKLLFHYYDKDFNNEADTPDNFQSRRPNTSFCFLDIRSPGLGDTAMYLCATSKTANTEAFFGQGTRLTVV.